Shown below are 19 T cell receptor beta chains from a single sample sequenced in a study of blood T cell repertoires in COVID-19. Only in-frame clones appear in the TCRdb table, and some are missing; sequencing was by immunoSEQ multiplex PCR. The table records fewer than 650,000 clones, roughly 89% of them present only once. The sequenced sample consisted of peripheral blood. The source of these receptors is a woman between 45 and 65 years old with COVID-19, enrolled during active disease.

As DNA, the CDR3 is TGTGCCAGCAGCATAAGGCAACAGGGGCGATGGGACACTGAAGCTTTCTTT. Its translation is CASSIRQQGRWDTEAFF. The chain joins TRBV21-1 to TRBJ1-1; TRBD1, the table's D call, lacks a check against the DNA. TRBV21-1 is a documented pseudogene. The CDR3 loop spans 17 amino acids.

CDR3 coding DNA: TGTGCCAGCAGTCTACACAGGTCCAGGGATGAAAAACTGTTTTTT. Residues: CASSLHRSRDEKLFF. The chain links TRBV28 to TRBJ1-4; tentative D call: TRBD1 (5 bases). Trimming took off 5 bases at V and 6 bases at J, with 16 bases between the two ends. CDR1 MDHEN and CDR2 SYDVKM come from the germline V gene. The CDR3 has 15 residues.

This clone was seen more than once but under ten times. The V call is TRBV5-5, the J call TRBJ1-5; 8 bases are shared with TRBD1. V shed 2 bases, J shed 11 bases, and the junction held 9 bases outside the gene matches. The CDR3 consists of 14 residues. Germline assignment: CDR1 SGHKS and CDR2 YYEKEE (reference sequence). CDR3 loop: CASSFRDRTHTQHF. The CDR3 DNA reads as TGTGCCAGCAGCTTTCGGGACAGGACCCATACCCAGCATTTT. Together with reference TRBV5-5 and TRBJ1-5, the CDR3 gives the full variable domain: DAGVTQSPTHLIKTRGQQVTLRCSPISGHKSVSWYQQVLGQGPQFIFQYYEKEERGRGNFPDRFSARQFPNYSSELNVNALLLGDSALYLCASSFRDRTHTQHFGDGTRLSIL.

V and J are TRBV27 and TRBJ1-3; D is uncertain. The V gene's germline CDR1 is MNHEY and CDR2 SMNVEV (reference sequence). This CDR3 region has 15 residues. V was trimmed by 7 bases and J by 0 bases, leaving 13 bases between them. Written as DNA, the CDR3 is TGTGCCAGCATGATCGCAGGTTCCTCTGGAAACACCATATATTTT. Translation: CASMIAGSSGNTIYF.

The chain employs TRBV5-6 and TRBJ1-4; D is perhaps TRBD1 (6 bases). Germline loops: CDR1 SGHDT, CDR2 YYEEEE. The germline V and J ends were trimmed by 2 bases and 4 bases, with 9 bases remaining between them. The CDR3 is made up of 14 amino acids. Here the CDR3 reads CASSLQGYNEKLFF. The CDR3 region has the DNA TGTGCCAGCAGCTTACAGGGCTATAATGAAAAACTGTTTTTT.

V gene TRBV2 combines with J gene TRBJ1-1; D gene ambiguous. V was shortened by 6 bases and J by 4 bases, with 18 bases between the two germline ends. The length of the CDR3 is 15 residues. The germline gives CDR1 SNHLY, CDR2 FYNNEI. The CDR3 DNA follows: TGTGCCAGCAGCTTCCGGCGGGATGGTGGCACTGAAGCTTTCTTT. It yields the protein CASSFRRDGGTEAFF. The full variable domain, in which reference TRBV2 and TRBJ1-1 provide the parts outside the CDR3, is EPEVTQTPSHQVTQMGQEVILRCVPISNHLYFYWYRQILGQKVEFLVSFYNNEISEKSEIFDDQFSVERPDGSNFTLKIRSTKLEDSAMYFCASSFRRDGGTEAFFGQGTRLTVV.

In its sample, this clone was seen once. This chain links TRBV30 with TRBJ1-1; perhaps TRBD1 as D (6 bases). The V and J ends lost 0 bases and 7 bases respectively, with 12 bases between them. The CDR3 has 13 residues. The V gene's germline CDR1 is GTSNPN and CDR2 SVGIG (reference sequence). The CDR3 protein is CAWSVQGQLEAFF. As DNA, the CDR3 is TGTGCCTGGAGTGTACAAGGACAGCTTGAAGCTTTCTTT.

The chain combines TRBV25-1 with TRBJ2-1; 9 bases agree with TRBD1. Germline trimming cut 4 bases from V and 6 bases from J; bases unmatched to any gene: 10. Germline CDR1 reads MGHDK; CDR2 reads SYGVNS. The CDR3 covers 16 residues. The CDR3 DNA is TGTGCCAGCAGTGGGTACCGGAAGGACAGGGGCAATGAGCAGTTCTTC. This sequence encodes CASSGYRKDRGNEQFF.

The CDR3 spells CASSQTGSSYNEQFF. In DNA, the CDR3 is TGTGCCAGCAGCCAGACGGGGAGCTCCTACAATGAGCAGTTCTTC. J is TRBJ2-1 and V is TRBV3-1 (or the pseudogene TRBV3-2); D may be TRBD2 (5 bases). Trimming removed 3 bases from V and 0 bases from J, with 9 bases in between. This CDR3 is 15 amino acids long. Germline V gene data show CDR1 as LGHDT and CDR2 as YNNKEL (reference sequence).

The gene calls are TRBV10-2 and TRBJ1-5, with unresolved D. The germline V gene encodes CDR1 WSHSY and CDR2 SAAADI. This CDR3 is built from 14 residues. V was trimmed by 4 bases and J by 5 bases, leaving 12 bases between them. As DNA, the CDR3 is TGCGCCAGCAGTGTTAGGGAGCCTTATCAGCCCCAGCATTTT. Encoded protein: CASSVREPYQPQHF.

This clone was counted once. V is TRBV9 and J is TRBJ2-3; TRBD1 aligns across 8 bases. J gave up 1 base and V 4 bases, and 5 bases lay outside the gene matches. CDR1 SGDLS and CDR2 YYNGEE come from the germline V gene. The CDR3 extends over 15 amino acids. CDR3: CASSIRGQGTDTQYF. CDR3 sequence (DNA): TGTGCCAGCAGCATTAGGGGACAGGGCACAGATACGCAGTATTTT.

This clone was counted once. The V and J genes are TRBV5-1 and TRBJ2-1, with 10 bases that match TRBD2. Unmatched junction bases numbered 5, after V lost 3 bases and J lost 5 bases. The CDR3 has 15 amino acids. Germline lookup yields CDR1 SGHRS and CDR2 YFSETQ. This CDR3 is CASSSGLANDNEQFF. Written as DNA, the CDR3 is TGCGCCAGCAGCTCGGGACTAGCGAATGACAATGAGCAGTTCTTC.

The V call is TRBV4-2, the J call TRBJ2-7, with 9 nucleotides matching TRBD1. The germline V gene has CDR1 LGHNA and CDR2 YNFKEQ. This CDR3 region has 16 residues. V shed 0 bases and J 7 bases; nucleotides not matched to a gene: 10. CDR3 DNA sequence: TGTGCCAGCAGCCAAGATCTCGGACAGGGGTATAGGGAGCAGTACTTC. It encodes CASSQDLGQGYREQYF.

The chain combines TRBV19 with TRBJ2-7; 11 bases are a match to TRBD1. The CDR3 consists of 13 residues. Losses at the gene ends were 6 bases for V and 5 bases for J; bases not matched to a gene: 3. Germline CDR1 and CDR2: LNHDA and SQIVND (reference sequence). The DNA for the CDR3 is TGTGCCAGTAGACCGGGACAGGGGGACGAGCAGTACTTC. It is translated as CASRPGQGDEQYF.

This chain joins TRBV5-1 and TRBJ2-2, with D tentatively TRBD2 (7 bases). The CDR3 sequence is 16 residues long. V gave up 3 bases and J gave up 6 bases, with 18 bases separating them. Germline CDR1 reads SGHRS; CDR2 reads YFSETQ. DNA for the CDR3: TGCGCCAGCAGCTCCCCGGCCCGAGGGGGGGCCGGGGAGCTGTTTTTT. Protein product: CASSSPARGGAGELFF.

The rearrangement links TRBV2 to TRBJ1-1, with 7 bases lining up with TRBD1. The CDR3 is 14 amino acids. Looked up from germline, CDR1 is SNHLY and CDR2 is FYNNEI. The trim removed 6 bases at V and 1 base at J, leaving 5 bases unmatched. The CDR3 reads CASRLGQANTEAFF. The CDR3 DNA reads TGTGCCAGCAGGCTCGGACAGGCGAACACTGAAGCTTTCTTT.

The rearrangement joins TRBV30 to TRBJ1-4; D gene uncertain. The V end was cut by 2 bases, the J end by 7 bases, with 14 bases between. The CDR3 consists of 14 residues. Germline lookup yields CDR1 GTSNPN and CDR2 SVGIG (reference sequence). The CDR3 sequence: CAWSSPPQAEKLFF. CDR3 sequence (DNA): TGTGCCTGGAGTAGCCCCCCCCAGGCTGAAAAACTGTTTTTT.

The rearrangement joins TRBV6-2 or TRBV6-3 to TRBJ2-3, with TRBD1 matching 9 bases. The CDR3 totals 14 residues. Losses at the gene ends were 5 bases for V and 3 bases for J; bases not matched to a gene: 3. Germline assignment: CDR1 MNHEY and CDR2 SVGEGT. CDR3 in DNA: TGTGCCAGCAGTGGGGACAGGGCAACAGATACGCAGTATTTT. Translating gives CASSGDRATDTQYF.

About this clone itself: The same CDR3 arises from other DNA sequences in this sample as well. V usage is TRBV9 and J usage is TRBJ2-2, with TRBD2 matching over 9 bases. CDR1 is SGDLS, CDR2 YYNGEE, per germline. The CDR3 loop spans 16 amino acids. The junction had 2 bases not matched to a gene; V was cut back by 0 bases and J by 2 bases. The CDR3 is CASSVGLAGNTGELFF. The CDR3 DNA reads as TGTGCCAGCAGCGTAGGGCTAGCGGGAAACACCGGGGAGCTGTTTTTT.